The TCR beta chain described here comes from a study of blood T cell repertoires in COVID-19. About the study: The origin of the acute and convalescent COVID-19 samples was the United States, Italy and Spain.

Assay used: immunoSEQ multiplex PCR; TCRdb lists only in-frame clones, some missing. The table includes roughly 380,000 clones, about 90% detected once. CDR1 is SGHDT and CDR2 is YYEEEE in the germline V gene. Trimming took 0 bases from V and 4 from J; bases not matched to a gene: 5. The CDR3 runs to 15 residues. Participants came from about two dozen US areas, aged about 18 to 89 years. Cohorts were determined from participant-reported clinical history. Resolution of symptoms, clearance, or two negative PCRs was present in recovered Cohort 3 donors. The sequencing sample was made of PBMCs or T cells enriched from blood (not recorded which). This sequence joins TRBV5-6 and TRBJ2-3; TRBD1 agrees at 7 bases. The sequence was obtained from a woman in her twenties or thirties who had recovered from COVID-19. The CDR3 region is CASSLDRGRSDTQYF. CDR3 sequence (DNA): TGTGCCAGCAGCTTGGACAGGGGCCGGTCAGATACGCAGTATTTT.